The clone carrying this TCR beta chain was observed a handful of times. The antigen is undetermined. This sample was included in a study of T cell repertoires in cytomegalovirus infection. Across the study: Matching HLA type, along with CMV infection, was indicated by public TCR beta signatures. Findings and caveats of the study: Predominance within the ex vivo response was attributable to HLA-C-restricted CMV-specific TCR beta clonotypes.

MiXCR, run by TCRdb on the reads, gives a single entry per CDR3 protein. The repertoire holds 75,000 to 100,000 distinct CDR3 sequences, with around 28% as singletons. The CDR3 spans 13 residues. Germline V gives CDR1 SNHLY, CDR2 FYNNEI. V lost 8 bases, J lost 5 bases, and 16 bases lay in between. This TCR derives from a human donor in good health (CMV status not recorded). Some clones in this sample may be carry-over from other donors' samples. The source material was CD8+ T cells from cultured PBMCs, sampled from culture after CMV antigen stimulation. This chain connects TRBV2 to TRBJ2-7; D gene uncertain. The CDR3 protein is CASCLGVANEQYF. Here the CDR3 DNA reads TGTGCCAGCTGCCTTGGGGTAGCAAACGAGCAGTACTTC.